This paragraph covers one T cell receptor beta chain sequence. Its antigen is unknown. This sample is drawn from a study of a mutant IDH1 vaccine in newly diagnosed glioma. Study as a whole: Treatment recipients were 62.5% male and around 38% female, and their mean age was around 40 years. Study-level results: A vaccine-induced immune response developed in around 94% of the patients.

Produced via immunoSEQ multiplex PCR; TCRdb's table is partial and in-frame only. The table has about 94,000 clones, approximately 89% seen once; the top ten hold 0.7% to 0.95%. Noted time point: week 47, end of study. What each vaccine dose contained was 300 ug of mutant IDH1 20-mer peptide, accompanied by topical imiquimod. The V gene end was trimmed by 5 bases and the J gene end by 5 bases; junction bases not matched to a gene: 5. In germline, CDR1 is LNHDA, CDR2 SQIVND (reference sequence). The CDR3 has 13 residues. The TCR originated in a woman in her forties or fifties with glioma. V is TRBV19 and J is TRBJ2-5; 7 bases fit TRBD2. Sequenced material: PBMCs, taken from a glioma patient whose treatment included an IDH1 peptide vaccine. The CDR3 nucleotides read TGTGCCAGTAGTTCGACTAGCAGGGAGACCCAGTACTTC. The encoded protein is CASSSTSRETQYF.